One TCR beta chain is described in this entry. This receptor's antigen is unknown. No much larger clone exists at a distance of one base, and base qualities are not known. The CDR3 regions of human TCRbeta chains were analyzed by immunosequencing. Concerning the study's data processing: TCRs in the repertoires were compared against a reference library of SARS-CoV-2-specific TCRs that had been generated with the MIRA antigen-specificity platform. Breadth was defined as the fraction of unique TCRs that were SARS-CoV-2-associated, and depth was defined as the fraction of total T cells that were SARS-CoV-2-associated. Using the MIRA data, each spike-specific TCR was mapped to the spike region that the TCR reacts to and placed in a CD4 or CD8 class. Log10-transformed breadth and depth values were compared by one-way ANOVA with Sidak's multiple comparisons tests. In its TCRdb copy, this immuneACCESS table keeps in-frame sequences only and misses some clones. Where compared with another copy, unresolved V genes explain less than half of these, and the others have no known cause. The D gene and trimming were derived from the DNA, and the V and J assignments and clone size from that table. The sample table lists about 130,000 clones, about 93% of them with a count of one. Under 7.5% of the sample is taken by the ten largest.

The sample comes from a study of T cell responses to AZD1222 COVID-19 vaccine (dated by TCRdb to the early 2020s). Context from the whole study: AZD1222 recipients whose second dose came at about 4 weeks and those whose second dose came at about 12 weeks were combined into one group, since spike-specific TCR depth and breadth did not differ between the two schedules. TCR sequencing was performed for roughly 250 trial participants, of whom about 210 were given two doses of AZD1222 and approximately 25 were given two doses of MenACWY control vaccine. Trial participants were enrolled into age subgroups of 18-55, 56-69 and 70-plus years, which contained roughly 140, 27 and 60 TCR-sequenced participants, respectively.

What this sample's time point label stands for: baseline before first vaccination. Samples from vaccinated people were obtained from the UK trials COV001 and COV002, which included a single-blind randomized controlled phase 2/3 trial of AZD1222 (ChAdOx1 nCoV-19) in healthy adults. For TCRbeta chain sequencing, PBMC samples were collected from trial participants at day 0 and at day 28 after the second dose. The full study reports these points: Conclusions about previously exposed vaccinees are limited because only six or seven AZD1222 recipients were SARS-CoV-2 seropositive at baseline. Reportedly, close to half of the unique spike-specific TCRs recognized epitopes lying outside the regions that are mutated in the B.1.351 and B.1.1.7 variants. After two AZD1222 doses, both the breadth and the depth of spike-specific TCRs were significantly higher than at day 0 and than in MenACWY recipients. Most participants were white British and females outnumbered males, and the authors suggested that clonal diversity may have been underestimated. In the small 56-69-year group, the increase in depth fell short of significance, most likely because of low power. Because no day 14 peak-response samples were available, repertoires were characterized only after the peak T cell response. CD4 TCRs associated with the vaccine covered the entire spike protein, and the dominant responses were in regions 160-218 and 743-854.

Trimming removed 6 bases from V and 1 base from J; the gene matches leave 7 bases unexplained. CDR1 MNHEY and CDR2 SVGAGI were looked up in the germline V gene. The CDR3 measures 15 amino acids from cysteine to phenylalanine. The CDR3 DNA has 45 bases and is translated from base 1. The rearranged segments are TRBV6-5 and TRBJ2-7, and 9 bases in between align with TRBD2. This material consisted of peripheral blood, taken on day 0 of AZD1222 vaccination. This clonotype originated in an adult in good health. The sequence in DNA is TGTGCCAGCAGGAATAGCGGGAGTAATTCCTACGAGCAGTACTTC. Its translation reads: CASRNSGSNSYEQYF.